Ten or more counts support the clone carrying this T cell receptor beta chain. Its antigen is currently unknown. The entry originates in a study of spatial heterogeneity in lung cancer. This CDR3 spans 15 amino acids. Deletions cut 3 bases from V and 5 bases from J, with 15 bases between. Germline V gene data show CDR1 as KGHDR and CDR2 as SFDVKD. TCR cDNA molecules each had a unique molecular identifier. TCRdb reanalysed the 5' RACE reads using MiXCR and keeps one entry per CDR3 protein. The data contain roughly 38,000 distinct CDR3 sequences, about 10% of them singletons. Time point defined: blood at routine non-recurrence follow-up after resection. Study-level points and caveats: Compared with follow-up, resection was when ubiquitous expanded tumor TCRs appeared in blood more.

The chain couples TRBV24-1 to TRBJ2-5; D gene ambiguous. Material: PBMCs, obtained at follow-up. The TCR sequence derives from a female donor with early-stage non-small cell lung cancer. DNA for the CDR3: TGTGCCACCAGTGATACCCGGACCAACGCGGAGACCCAGTACTTC. Translated: CATSDTRTNAETQYF.